This T cell receptor (beta chain) is from a study of cytomegalovirus exposure and HLA in healthy donors. Study-level results: Excluded: some indistinguishable V segments such as TRBV6-2 and TRBV6-3. Presence/absence analysis assumed near-uniform sequencing depth across donors.

On this clone itself: As yet, its antigen is unknown.

PCR involved 60 Vbeta and 13 Jbeta primers. TCRdb's copy holds only in-frame clones and misses some; the assay was immunoSEQ multiplex PCR. The table shows about 200,000 clones, with approximately 78% occurring only once. The CDR3 is 11 amino acids. The V and J ends lost 2 bases and 10 bases respectively, with 6 bases between them. Per the germline V gene, CDR1 is MDHEN and CDR2 is SYDVKM. Material: PBMCs. The chain is built from TRBV28 and TRBJ1-5; unclear D gene. The TCR was taken from a woman aged 35 to 49 in good health and CMV-seronegative. CDR3 sequence: CASSLREPQHF. CDR3 coding DNA: TGTGCCAGCAGTTTACGGGAACCCCAGCATTTT. The full variable domain, rest sourced from reference TRBV28 and TRBJ1-5, is DVKVTQSSRYLVKRTGEKVFLECVQDMDHENMFWYRQDPGLGLRLIYFSYDVKMKEKGDIPEGYSVSREKKERFSLILESASTNQTSMYLCASSLREPQHFGDGTRLSIL.